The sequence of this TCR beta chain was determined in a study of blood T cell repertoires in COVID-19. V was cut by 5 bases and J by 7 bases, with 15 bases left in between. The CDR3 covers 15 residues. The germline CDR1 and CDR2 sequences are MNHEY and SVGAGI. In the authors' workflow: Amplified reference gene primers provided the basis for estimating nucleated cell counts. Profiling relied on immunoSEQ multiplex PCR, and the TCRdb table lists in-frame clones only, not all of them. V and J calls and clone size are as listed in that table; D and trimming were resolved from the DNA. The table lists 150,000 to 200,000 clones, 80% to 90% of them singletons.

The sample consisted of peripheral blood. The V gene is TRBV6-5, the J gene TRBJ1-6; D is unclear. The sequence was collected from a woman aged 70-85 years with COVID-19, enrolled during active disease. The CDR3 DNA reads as TGTGCCAGCAGTCGGAGGGATAGACCCAATTCACCCCTCCACTTT. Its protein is CASSRRDRPNSPLHF.